This T cell receptor beta chain was found in a study of shared clonotypes between healthy human individuals. Overall study context: The plates for each donor numbered three CD4 naive, three CD4 memory, two CD8 naive and one CD8 memory.

The table came from immunoSEQ multiplex PCR; TCRdb's copy has only in-frame clones and leaves some out. This sample has around 550,000 clones; about 95% occur once, and the top ten carry about 0.054%. Trimming took off 0 bases at V and 2 bases at J, with 8 bases between the two ends. This CDR3 is built from 14 residues. Germline CDR1 and CDR2: MNHEY and SMNVEV (reference sequence). This clone was seen once. Donors were healthy HIV-negative adults without recently reported acute infections or vaccinations. This receptor was identified in a woman in her 30s in good health. The J gene is TRBJ2-7, the V gene TRBV27; D is unclear. Sequencing was done on a sample of naive CD4+ T cells sorted from blood. Subset reported: CD45RA+ positively selected. The CDR3 sequence: CASSLSRLTYEQYF. The CDR3 bases are TGTGCCAGCAGTTTATCACGTCTTACCTACGAGCAGTACTTC.